This TCR beta chain was documented in a study of T cell changes during pregnancy in multiple sclerosis. The protocol was immunoSEQ multiplex PCR, while the TCRdb copy is restricted to in-frame clones and leaves out a portion. The sample contains about 70,000 clones, about 90% of which appear only once. The TCR comes from a female donor with multiple sclerosis, enrolled in a pregnancy study. The starting material was CD4+ T cells from peripheral blood mononuclear cells, obtained after pregnancy.

The CDR3 coding sequence is TGCGCCAGCCTCTTTGACCGGGGAGGGAATGAGCAGTTCTTC. Its protein is CASLFDRGGNEQFF. The chain is built from TRBV5-1 and TRBJ2-1, with TRBD2 matching 7 bases. CDR3 size: 14 residues. The germline gives CDR1 SGHRS, CDR2 YFSETQ. V trimming: 7 bases; J trimming: 7 bases; junction bases outside the gene matches: 11.